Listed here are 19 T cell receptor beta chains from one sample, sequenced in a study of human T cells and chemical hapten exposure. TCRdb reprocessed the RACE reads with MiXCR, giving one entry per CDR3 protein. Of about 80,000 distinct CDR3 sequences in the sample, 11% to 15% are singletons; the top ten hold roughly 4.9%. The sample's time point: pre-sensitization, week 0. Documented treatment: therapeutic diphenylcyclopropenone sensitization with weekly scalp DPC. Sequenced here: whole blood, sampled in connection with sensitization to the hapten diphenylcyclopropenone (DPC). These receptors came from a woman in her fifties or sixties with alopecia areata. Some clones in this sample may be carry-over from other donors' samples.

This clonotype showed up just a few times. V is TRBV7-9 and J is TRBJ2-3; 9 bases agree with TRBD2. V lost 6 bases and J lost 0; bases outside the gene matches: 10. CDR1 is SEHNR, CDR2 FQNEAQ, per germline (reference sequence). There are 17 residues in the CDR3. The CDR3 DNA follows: TGTGCCAGCAGGACGACTAGCGGAGAAACTAGCACAGATACGCAGTATTTT. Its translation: CASRTTSGETSTDTQYF.

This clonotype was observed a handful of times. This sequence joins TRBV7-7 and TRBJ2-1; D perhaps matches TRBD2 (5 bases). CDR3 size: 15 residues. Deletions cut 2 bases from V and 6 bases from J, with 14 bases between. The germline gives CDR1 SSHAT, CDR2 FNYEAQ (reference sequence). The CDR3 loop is CASSLTLGGSNEQFF. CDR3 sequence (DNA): TGTGCCAGCAGCTTAACTCTCGGAGGTTCCAATGAGCAGTTCTTC. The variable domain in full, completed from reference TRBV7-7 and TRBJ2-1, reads GAGVSQSPRYKVTKRGQDVTLRCDPISSHATLYWYQQALGQGPEFLTYFNYEAQPDKSGLPSDRFSAERPEGSISTLTIQRTEQRDSAMYRCASSLTLGGSNEQFFGPGTRLTVL.

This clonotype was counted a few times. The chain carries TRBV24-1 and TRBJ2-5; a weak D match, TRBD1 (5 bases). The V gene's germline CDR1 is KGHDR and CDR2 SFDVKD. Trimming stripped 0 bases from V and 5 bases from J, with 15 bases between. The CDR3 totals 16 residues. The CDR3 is CATSDLSPGFGETQYF. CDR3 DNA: TGTGCCACCAGTGATTTGTCTCCAGGGTTTGGGGAGACCCAGTACTTC.

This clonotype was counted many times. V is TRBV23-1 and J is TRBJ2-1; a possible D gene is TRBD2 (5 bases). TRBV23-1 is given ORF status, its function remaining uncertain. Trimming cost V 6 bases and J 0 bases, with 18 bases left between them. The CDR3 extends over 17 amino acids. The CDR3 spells CASRPGDGINSYNEQFF. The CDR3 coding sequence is TGCGCCAGCAGACCCGGGGATGGGATCAACTCCTACAATGAGCAGTTCTTC.

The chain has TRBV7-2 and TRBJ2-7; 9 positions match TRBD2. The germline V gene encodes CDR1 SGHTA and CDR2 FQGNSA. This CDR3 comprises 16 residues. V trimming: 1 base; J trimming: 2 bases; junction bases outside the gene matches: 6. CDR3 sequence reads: CASSLDGTSLAYEQYF. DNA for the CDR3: TGTGCCAGCAGCTTAGATGGGACTAGCCTGGCCTACGAGCAGTACTTC. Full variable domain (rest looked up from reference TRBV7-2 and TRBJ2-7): GAGVSQSPSNKVTEKGKDVELRCDPISGHTALYWYRQSLGQGLEFLIYFQGNSAPDKSGLPSDRFSAERTGGSVSTLTIQRTQQEDSAVYLCASSLDGTSLAYEQYFGPGTRLTVT.

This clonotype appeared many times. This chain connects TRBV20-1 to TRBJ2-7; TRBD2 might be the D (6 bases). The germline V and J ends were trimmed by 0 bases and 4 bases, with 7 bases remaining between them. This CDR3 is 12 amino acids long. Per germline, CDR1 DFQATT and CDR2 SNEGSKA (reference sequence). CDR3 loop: CSAREAGYEQYF. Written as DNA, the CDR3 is TGCAGTGCTAGAGAGGCGGGGTACGAGCAGTACTTC.

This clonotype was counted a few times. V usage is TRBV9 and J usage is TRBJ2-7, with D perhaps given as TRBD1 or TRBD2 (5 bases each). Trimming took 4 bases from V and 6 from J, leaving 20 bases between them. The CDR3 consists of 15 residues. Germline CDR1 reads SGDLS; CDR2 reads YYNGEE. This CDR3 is CASSPRDHTISEQYF. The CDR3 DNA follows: TGTGCCAGCAGCCCCCGGGACCACACCATCTCCGAGCAGTACTTC.

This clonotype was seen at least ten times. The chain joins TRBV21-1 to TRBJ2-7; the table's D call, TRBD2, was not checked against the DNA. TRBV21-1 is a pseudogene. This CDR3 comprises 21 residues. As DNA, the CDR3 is TGTGCCAGCAGCGGGGGACTAGCGGGAGGACGTTCATATAGAAGCTCCTACGAGCAGTACTTC. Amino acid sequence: CASSGGLAGGRSYRSSYEQYF.

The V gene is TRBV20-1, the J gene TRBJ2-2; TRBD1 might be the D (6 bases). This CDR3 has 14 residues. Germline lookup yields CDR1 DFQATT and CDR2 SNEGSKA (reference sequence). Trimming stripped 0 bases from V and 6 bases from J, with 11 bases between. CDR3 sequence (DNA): TGCAGTGCTAGAGATTCGGCAGGGGCCGGGGAGCTGTTTTTT. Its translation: CSARDSAGAGELFF.

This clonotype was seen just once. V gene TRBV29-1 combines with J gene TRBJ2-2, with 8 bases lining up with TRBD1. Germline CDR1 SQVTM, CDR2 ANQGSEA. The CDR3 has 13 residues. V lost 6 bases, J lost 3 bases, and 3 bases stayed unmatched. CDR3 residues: CSVDRGHTGELFF. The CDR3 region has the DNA TGCAGCGTCGACAGGGGCCACACCGGGGAGCTGTTTTTT.

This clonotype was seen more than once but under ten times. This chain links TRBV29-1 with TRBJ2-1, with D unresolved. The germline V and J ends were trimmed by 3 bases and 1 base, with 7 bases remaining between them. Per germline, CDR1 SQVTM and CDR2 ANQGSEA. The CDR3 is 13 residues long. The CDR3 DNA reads TGCAGCGTTGAGAGCCCTTCCTACAATGAGCAGTTCTTC. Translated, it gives CSVESPSYNEQFF.

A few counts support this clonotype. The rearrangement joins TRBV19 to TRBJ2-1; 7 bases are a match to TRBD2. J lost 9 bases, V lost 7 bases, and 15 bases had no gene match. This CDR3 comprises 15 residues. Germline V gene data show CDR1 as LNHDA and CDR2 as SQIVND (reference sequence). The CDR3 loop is CASKPFAGEIGEQFF. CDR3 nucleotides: TGTGCCAGTAAACCCTTTGCGGGAGAGATTGGTGAGCAGTTCTTC.

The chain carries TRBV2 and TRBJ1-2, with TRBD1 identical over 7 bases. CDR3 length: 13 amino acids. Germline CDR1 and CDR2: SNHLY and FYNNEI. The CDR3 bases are TGTGCAGGGGGCCAGGGTTTATACTATGGCTACACCTTC. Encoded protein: CAGGQGLYYGYTF.

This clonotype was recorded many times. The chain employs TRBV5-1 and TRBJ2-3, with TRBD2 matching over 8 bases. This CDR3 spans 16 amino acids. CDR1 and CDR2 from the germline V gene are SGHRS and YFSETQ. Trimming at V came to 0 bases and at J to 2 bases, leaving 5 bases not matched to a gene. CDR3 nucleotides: TGCGCCAGCAGCTTGGAGGTAGCGGGACCCACAGATACGCAGTATTTT. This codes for CASSLEVAGPTDTQYF.

The CDR3 protein is CASSRTGGDTQYF. In nucleotides, the CDR3 is TGTGCCAGCAGCCGAACAGGGGGAGATACGCAGTATTTT. This chain joins TRBV4-2 and TRBJ2-3, with TRBD1 identical over 8 bases. There are 13 residues in the CDR3. Trimming removed 4 bases from V and 5 bases from J; junction bases left unmatched: 2. Germline values: CDR1 LGHNA, CDR2 YNFKEQ.

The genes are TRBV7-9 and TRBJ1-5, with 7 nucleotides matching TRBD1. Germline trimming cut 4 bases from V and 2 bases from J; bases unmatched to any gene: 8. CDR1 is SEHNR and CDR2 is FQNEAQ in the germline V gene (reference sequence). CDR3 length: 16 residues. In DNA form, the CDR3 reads TGTGCCAGCAGCTCAGAAGACAGGGCAGGCAATCAGCCCCAGCATTTT. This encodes CASSSEDRAGNQPQHF.

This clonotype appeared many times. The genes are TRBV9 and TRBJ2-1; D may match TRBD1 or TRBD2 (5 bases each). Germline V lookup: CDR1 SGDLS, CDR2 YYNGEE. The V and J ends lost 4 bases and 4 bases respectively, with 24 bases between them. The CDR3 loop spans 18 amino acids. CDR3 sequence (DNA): TGTGCCAGCAGCCCCGCCACGGGGACCCAGCTCGGGTACAATGAGCAGTTCTTC. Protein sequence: CASSPATGTQLGYNEQFF.

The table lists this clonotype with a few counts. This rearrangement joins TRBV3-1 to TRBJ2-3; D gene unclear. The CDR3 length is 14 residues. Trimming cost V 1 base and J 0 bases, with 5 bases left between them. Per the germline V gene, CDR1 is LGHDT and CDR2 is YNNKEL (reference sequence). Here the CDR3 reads CASSQGISTDTQYF. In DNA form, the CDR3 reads TGTGCCAGCAGCCAAGGGATTAGCACAGATACGCAGTATTTT.

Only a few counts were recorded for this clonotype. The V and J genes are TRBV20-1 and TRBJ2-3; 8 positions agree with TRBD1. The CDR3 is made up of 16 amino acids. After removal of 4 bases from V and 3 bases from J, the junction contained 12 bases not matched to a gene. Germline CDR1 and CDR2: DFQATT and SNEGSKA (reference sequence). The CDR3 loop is CSAIRRAGGQTDTQYF. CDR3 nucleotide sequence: TGCAGTGCTATCAGGAGGGCAGGGGGCCAGACAGATACGCAGTATTTT.